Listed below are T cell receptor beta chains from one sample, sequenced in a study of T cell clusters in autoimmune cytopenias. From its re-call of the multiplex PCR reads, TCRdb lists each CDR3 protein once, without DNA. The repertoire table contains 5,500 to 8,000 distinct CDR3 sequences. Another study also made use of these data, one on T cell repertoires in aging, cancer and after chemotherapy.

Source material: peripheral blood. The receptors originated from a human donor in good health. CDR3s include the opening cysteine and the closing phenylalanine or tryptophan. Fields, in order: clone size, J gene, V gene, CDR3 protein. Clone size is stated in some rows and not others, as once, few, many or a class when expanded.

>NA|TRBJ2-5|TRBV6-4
CASSGPGTQETQYF
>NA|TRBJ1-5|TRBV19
CASSGRDGSFLSNQPQHF
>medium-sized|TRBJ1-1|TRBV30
CALSLTGKTEAFF
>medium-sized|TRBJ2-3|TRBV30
CAWSFGQGNLDTQYF
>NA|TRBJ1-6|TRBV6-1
CASTSRDRVGSPLHF
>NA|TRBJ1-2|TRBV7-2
CASSLARTRGLYGYTF
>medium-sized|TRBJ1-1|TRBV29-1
CSVEGGPINTEAFF
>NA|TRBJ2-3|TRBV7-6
CASSLGEGTYKQYF
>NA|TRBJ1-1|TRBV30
CAWSAGNWGTEAFF
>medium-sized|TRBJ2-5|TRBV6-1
CASSEETGGAETQYF
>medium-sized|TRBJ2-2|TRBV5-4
CASSSGGPTGELFF
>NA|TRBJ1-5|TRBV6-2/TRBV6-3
CASSYFGGGQPQHF
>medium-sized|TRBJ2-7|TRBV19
CASSIRGLSSYEQYF
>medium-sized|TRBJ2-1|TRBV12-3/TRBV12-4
CASSSSGSYNEQFF
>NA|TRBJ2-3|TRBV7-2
CASSLGTSGSHWTDTQYF
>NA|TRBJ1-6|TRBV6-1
CASSERPDNSPLHF
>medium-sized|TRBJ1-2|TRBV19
CASISQTNYGYTF
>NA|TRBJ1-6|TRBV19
CASSPTGDGNSPLHF
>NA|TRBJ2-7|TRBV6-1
CASVEGLTYEQYF
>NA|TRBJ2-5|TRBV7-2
CASSTRTSGRAGETQYF
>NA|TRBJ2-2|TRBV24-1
CATSDFLGGLATGELFF
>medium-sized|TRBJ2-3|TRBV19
CASKTGPSTDTQYF
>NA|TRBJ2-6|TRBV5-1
CASSLVDRPGANVLTF
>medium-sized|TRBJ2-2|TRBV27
CASSPRWTGELFF
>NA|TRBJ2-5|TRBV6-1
CASSVPFVGETQYF
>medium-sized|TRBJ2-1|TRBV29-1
CSVDGGSSYNEQFF
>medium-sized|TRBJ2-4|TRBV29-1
CSVAWVGGGLAKNIQYF
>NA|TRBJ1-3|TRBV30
CAWSAVGLAGNTIYF